This is a list of T cell receptor beta chains from one sample in a study of human T cells and chemical hapten exposure. TCRdb fed the RACE reads into MiXCR, producing one record per CDR3 protein. The repertoire holds some 91,000 distinct CDR3 sequences, with 9.5% to 15% as singletons. The sequencing used whole blood, collected in connection with sensitization to the hapten diphenylcyclopropenone (DPC). These TCRs come from a middle-aged woman with alopecia areata. Some clones in this sample may be carry-over from other donors' samples. Each CDR3 is given with its conserved first and last residue.

v_call: TRBV28
j_call: TRBJ2-7
cdr3_aa: CASSDYRVRYEQYF

v_call: TRBV10-3
j_call: TRBJ1-1
cdr3_aa: CAISPDRGGNTEAFF

v_call: TRBV7-3
j_call: TRBJ2-2
cdr3_aa: CASSRTPNTGELFF

v_call: TRBV6-4
j_call: TRBJ2-2
cdr3_aa: CASRGPNTGELFF

v_call: TRBV2
j_call: TRBJ2-2
cdr3_aa: CASGPKREATGELFF

v_call: TRBV20-1
j_call: TRBJ2-7
cdr3_aa: CSAPGTSTAYELYF

v_call: TRBV7-2
j_call: TRBJ2-1
cdr3_aa: CASEGGRGTYNEQFF

v_call: TRBV29-1
j_call: TRBJ2-7
cdr3_aa: CSVAGTGYEQYF

v_call: TRBV20-1
j_call: TRBJ2-2
cdr3_aa: CSARLIKGGTGELFF

v_call: TRBV4-2
j_call: TRBJ1-1
cdr3_aa: CASSQGTGATEAFF

v_call: TRBV7-2
j_call: TRBJ1-6
cdr3_aa: CASSSNQGASSPLHF

v_call: TRBV29-1
j_call: TRBJ1-3
cdr3_aa: CSVRPSGNTIYF

v_call: TRBV12-3/TRBV12-4
j_call: TRBJ1-1
cdr3_aa: CASSLRSENTEAFF

v_call: TRBV19
j_call: TRBJ2-6
cdr3_aa: CASSNVAGANSGANVLTF